The subject of this entry is one T cell receptor (beta chain). The antigen remains unidentified. These data are taken from a study of early T cells in non-severe SARS-CoV-2 infection. Overall study context: Unsorted whole blood bulk RNA was sequenced, with unpaired chains. Study-wide findings and caveats: Matching with VDJdb favored anti-spike CD8 responses (missing private and CD4 specificities).

The CDR3 sequence is 15 residues long. Trimming pared 1 base from V and 0 bases from J, leaving 10 bases between. From germline, CDR1 is MNHNS and CDR2 SASEGT. TCRdb re-derived calls from the 5' RACE reads in MiXCR, one entry per CDR3 protein. The sample includes about 56,000 distinct CDR3 sequences, approximately 15% of them seen just once. This chain joins TRBV6-1 and TRBJ2-7; possibly TRBD1 or TRBD2 for D (5 bases each). Sample: whole blood, taken at baseline. The sequence came from an adult who was a healthcare worker with PCR-confirmed SARS-CoV-2 infection or an uninfected control (not recorded which). In DNA form, the CDR3 reads TGTGCCAGCAGTGAAGGGGACGGAGCCTCCTACGAGCAGTACTTC. Translation: CASSEGDGASYEQYF.